Listed below are T cell receptor beta chains from one sample, sequenced in a study of blood T cell repertoires in COVID-19. Profiling relied on immunoSEQ multiplex PCR, and the TCRdb table lists in-frame clones only, not all of them. The sample has a few hundred thousand clones, about 81% seen once. Sequenced: PBMCs or T cells enriched from blood (not recorded which). Every receptor here comes from a man aged 25-40 years with acute COVID-19. The conserved cysteine and the conserved F or W are not part of the CDR3 here.

ASSQDGGASSEQF | TRBJ2-1 | TRBV4-3
SVSLGLAGTDTQY | TRBJ2-3 | TRBV29-1
ASSWLNRVAKNIQY | TRBJ2-4 | TRBV27
ASSEVGRRNYGYT | TRBJ1-2 | TRBV2
ATRGQGFNEQF | TRBJ2-1 | TRBV24-1
ATTPFIEETQY | TRBJ2-5 | TRBV15
ASSSTYTDTQY | TRBJ2-3 | TRBV7-3
ASSETGNTIY | TRBJ1-3 | TRBV14
ASSKQSLSSPLH | TRBJ1-6 | TRBV9
ATRADNSSTDTQY | TRBJ2-3 | TRBV24-1
AWSETGGFSGELF | TRBJ2-2 | TRBV30
ASSYRREGVRGEQF | TRBJ2-1 | TRBV6-5
ASGTGAGNTIY | TRBJ1-3 | TRBV9
ASSQLGQGNEKLF | TRBJ1-4 | TRBV3-1/TRBV3-2
ASRNPGTGSYGYT | TRBJ1-2 | TRBV28
ASNRDRGQGAGYT | TRBJ1-2 | TRBV6-5
ASSQDLVDNEQF | TRBJ2-1 | TRBV4-3
ASSYSPTGYTDTQY | TRBJ2-3 | TRBV6-5
ASSPIGREETQY | TRBJ2-5 | TRBV5-6
ASSTHTPDRVAGNTIY | TRBJ1-3 | TRBV9
ASSLTATNTEAF | TRBJ1-1 | TRBV5-1
ASSGLLAGGWDTQY | TRBJ2-3 | TRBV3-1/TRBV3-2
ASSQPPSGRETQY | TRBJ2-5 | TRBV3-1/TRBV3-2
ASLRTGDSPLH | TRBJ1-6 | TRBV2
ASSQDTGDRGYGYT | TRBJ1-2 | TRBV4-3
ASSYSHGQPQH | TRBJ1-5 | TRBV5-1
ASSPQGLGTEAF | TRBJ1-1 | TRBV18
ASSLGGPNSPLH | TRBJ1-6 | TRBV5-6
ASKLGGGKQETQY | TRBJ2-5 | TRBV3-1/TRBV3-2
ASSHALRDSGTEAF | TRBJ1-1 | TRBV4-1
ASSSQGAEAF | TRBJ1-1 | TRBV11-2
ASSVRSGYNEQF | TRBJ2-1 | TRBV5-4
ASSRRQGYGTDTQY | TRBJ2-3 | TRBV3-1/TRBV3-2
ASSRLDEGAGAF | TRBJ1-1 | TRBV6-5
ASSFHHGGNNFYGYT | TRBJ1-2 | TRBV11-2
ASSLGLYGYT | TRBJ1-2 | TRBV12-3/TRBV12-4
ASEGTDRAAYGYT | TRBJ1-2 | TRBV28
ASSQDPSTDTQY | TRBJ2-3 | TRBV4-1
ATSVGKETQY | TRBJ2-5 | TRBV10-2
ASSYQSGELF | TRBJ2-2 | TRBV6-2/TRBV6-3
ASSQLAGVSEQF | TRBJ2-1 | TRBV14
ASSLRQGTRGYT | TRBJ1-2 | TRBV11-3
ASSARDPTTAGNQPQH | TRBJ1-5 | TRBV7-2
ASSTTGAGYT | TRBJ1-2 | TRBV28
ATRADRASSEAF | TRBJ1-1 | TRBV24-1